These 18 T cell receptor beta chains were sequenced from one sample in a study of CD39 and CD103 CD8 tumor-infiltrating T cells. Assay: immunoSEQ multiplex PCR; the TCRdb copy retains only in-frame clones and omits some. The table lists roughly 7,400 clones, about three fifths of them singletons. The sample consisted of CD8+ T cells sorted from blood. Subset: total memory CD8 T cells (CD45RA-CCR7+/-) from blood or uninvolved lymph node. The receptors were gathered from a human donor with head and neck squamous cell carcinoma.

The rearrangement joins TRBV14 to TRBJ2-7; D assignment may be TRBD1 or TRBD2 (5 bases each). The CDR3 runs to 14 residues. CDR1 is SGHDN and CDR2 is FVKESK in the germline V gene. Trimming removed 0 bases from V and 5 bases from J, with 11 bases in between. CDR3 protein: CASSQEGTLNEQYF. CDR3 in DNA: TGTGCCAGCAGCCAAGAGGGGACGCTGAACGAGCAGTACTTC.

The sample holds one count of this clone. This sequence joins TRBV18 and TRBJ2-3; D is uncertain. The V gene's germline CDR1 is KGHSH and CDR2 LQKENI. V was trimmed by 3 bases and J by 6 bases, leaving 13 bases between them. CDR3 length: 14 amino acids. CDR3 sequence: CASSPGPRPDTQYF. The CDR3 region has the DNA TGTGCCAGCTCACCCGGACCCCGCCCGGATACGCAGTATTTT.

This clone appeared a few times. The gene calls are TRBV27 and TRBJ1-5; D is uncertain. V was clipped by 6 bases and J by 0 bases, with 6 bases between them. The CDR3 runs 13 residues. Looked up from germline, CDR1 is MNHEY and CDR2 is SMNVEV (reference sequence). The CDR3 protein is CASSWGSNQPQHF. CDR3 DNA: TGTGCCAGCAGCTGGGGTAGCAATCAGCCCCAGCATTTT.

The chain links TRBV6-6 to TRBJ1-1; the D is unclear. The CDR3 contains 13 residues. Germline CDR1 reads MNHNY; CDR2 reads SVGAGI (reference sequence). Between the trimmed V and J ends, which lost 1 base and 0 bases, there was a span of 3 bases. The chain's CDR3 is CASSYFMNTEAFF. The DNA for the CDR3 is TGTGCCAGCAGTTACTTCATGAACACTGAAGCTTTCTTT.

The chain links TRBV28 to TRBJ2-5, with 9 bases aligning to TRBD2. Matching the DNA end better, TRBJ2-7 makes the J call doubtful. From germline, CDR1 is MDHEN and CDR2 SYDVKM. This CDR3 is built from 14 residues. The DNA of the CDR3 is TGTGCCAGCAGTTTAGCCCTAGCGGGATACGAGCAGTACTTC. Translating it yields CASSLALAGYEQYF.

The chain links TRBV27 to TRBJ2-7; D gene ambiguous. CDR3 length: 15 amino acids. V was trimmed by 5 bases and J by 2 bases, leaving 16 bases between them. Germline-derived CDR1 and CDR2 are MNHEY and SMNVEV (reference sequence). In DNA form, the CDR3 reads TGTGCCAGCAGTATAGCCGGGTCCCTAACCTACGAGCAGTACTTC. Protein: CASSIAGSLTYEQYF.

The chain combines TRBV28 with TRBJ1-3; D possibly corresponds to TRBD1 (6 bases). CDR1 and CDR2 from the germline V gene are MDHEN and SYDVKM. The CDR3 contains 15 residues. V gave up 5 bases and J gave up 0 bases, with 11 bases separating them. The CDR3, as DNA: TGTGCCAGCAGTCTCGGGACACACTCTGGAAACACCATATATTTT. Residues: CASSLGTHSGNTIYF.

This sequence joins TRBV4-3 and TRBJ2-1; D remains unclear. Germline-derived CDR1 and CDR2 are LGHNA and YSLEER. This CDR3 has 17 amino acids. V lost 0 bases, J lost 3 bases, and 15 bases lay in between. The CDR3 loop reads CASSQEETDTFYNEQFF. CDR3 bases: TGCGCCAGCAGCCAAGAGGAAACTGATACTTTCTACAATGAGCAGTTCTTC.

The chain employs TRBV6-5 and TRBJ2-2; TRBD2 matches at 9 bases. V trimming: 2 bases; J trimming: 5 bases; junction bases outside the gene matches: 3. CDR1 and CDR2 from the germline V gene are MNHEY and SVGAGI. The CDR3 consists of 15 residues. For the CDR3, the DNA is TGTGCCAGCAGTTACGGGACTAGCCTTACCGGGGAGCTGTTTTTT. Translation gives CASSYGTSLTGELFF.

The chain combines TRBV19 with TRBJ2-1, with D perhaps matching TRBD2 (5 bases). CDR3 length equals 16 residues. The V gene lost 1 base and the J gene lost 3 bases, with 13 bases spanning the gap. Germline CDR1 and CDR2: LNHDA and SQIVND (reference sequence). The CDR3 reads CASSIGSGGFYNEQFF. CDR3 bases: TGTGCCAGTAGTATAGGGTCCGGCGGGTTCTACAATGAGCAGTTCTTC.

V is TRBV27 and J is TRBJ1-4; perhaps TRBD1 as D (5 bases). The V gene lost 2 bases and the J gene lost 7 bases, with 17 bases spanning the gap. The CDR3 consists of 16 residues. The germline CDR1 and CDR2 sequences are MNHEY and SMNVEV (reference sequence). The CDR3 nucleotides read TGTGCCAGCAGTTTACAATACGGGGGTCTGGGTGAAAAACTGTTTTTT. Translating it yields CASSLQYGGLGEKLFF.

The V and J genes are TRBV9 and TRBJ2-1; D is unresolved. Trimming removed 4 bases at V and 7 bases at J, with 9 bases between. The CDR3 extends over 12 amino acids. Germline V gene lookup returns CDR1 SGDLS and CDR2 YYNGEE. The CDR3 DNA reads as TGTGCCAGCAGCAAGGGCCCGAATGAGCAGTTCTTC. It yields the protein CASSKGPNEQFF.

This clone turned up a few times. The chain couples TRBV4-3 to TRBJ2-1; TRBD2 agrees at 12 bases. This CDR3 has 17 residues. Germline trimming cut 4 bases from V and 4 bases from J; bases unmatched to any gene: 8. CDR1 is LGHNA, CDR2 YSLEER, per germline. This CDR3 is CASSPRTSGNYYNEQFF. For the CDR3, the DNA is TGCGCCAGCAGCCCTAGGACTAGCGGGAACTATTACAATGAGCAGTTCTTC.

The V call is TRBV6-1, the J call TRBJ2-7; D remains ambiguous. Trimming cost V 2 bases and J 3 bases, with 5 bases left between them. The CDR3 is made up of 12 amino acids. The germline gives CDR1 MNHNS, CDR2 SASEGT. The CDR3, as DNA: TGTGCCAGCAGTGAACCGGGCTACGAGCAGTACTTC. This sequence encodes CASSEPGYEQYF.

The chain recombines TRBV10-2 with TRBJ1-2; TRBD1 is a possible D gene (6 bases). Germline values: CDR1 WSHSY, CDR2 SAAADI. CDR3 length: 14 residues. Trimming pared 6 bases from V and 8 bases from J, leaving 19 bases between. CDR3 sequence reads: CASRARGGLGGYTF. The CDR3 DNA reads TGCGCCAGCAGAGCCCGGGGGGGGCTCGGAGGCTACACCTTC.

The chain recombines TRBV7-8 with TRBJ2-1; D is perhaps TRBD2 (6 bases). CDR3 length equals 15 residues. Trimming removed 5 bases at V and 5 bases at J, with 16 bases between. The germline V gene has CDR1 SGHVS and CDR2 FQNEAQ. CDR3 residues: CASSPGAGSDNEQFF. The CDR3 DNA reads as TGTGCCAGCAGCCCCGGGGCGGGATCGGACAATGAGCAGTTCTTC.

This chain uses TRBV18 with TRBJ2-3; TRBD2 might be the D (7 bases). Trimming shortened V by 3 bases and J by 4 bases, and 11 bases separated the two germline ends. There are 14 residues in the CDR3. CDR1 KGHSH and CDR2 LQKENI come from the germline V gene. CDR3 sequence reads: CASSPGGGSDTQYF. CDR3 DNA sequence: TGTGCCAGCTCACCGGGAGGGGGATCAGATACGCAGTATTTT. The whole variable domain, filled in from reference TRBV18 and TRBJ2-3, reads NAGVMQNPRHLVRRRGQEARLRCSPMKGHSHVYWYRQLPEEGLKFMVYLQKENIIDESGMPKERFSAEFPKEGPSILRIQQVVRGDSAAYFCASSPGGGSDTQYFGPGTRLTVL.

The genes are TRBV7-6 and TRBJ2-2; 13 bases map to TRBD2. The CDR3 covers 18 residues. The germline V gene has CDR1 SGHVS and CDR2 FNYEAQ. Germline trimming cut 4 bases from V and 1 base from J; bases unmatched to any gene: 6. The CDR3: CASSSTGLAGLNTGELFF. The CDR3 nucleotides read TGTGCCAGCAGCTCAACGGGACTAGCGGGATTGAACACCGGGGAGCTGTTTTTT.